This passage covers 18 T cell receptor beta chains from one sample sequenced in a study of blood T cell repertoires in COVID-19. Data came from immunoSEQ multiplex PCR; TCRdb stores just in-frame clones and leaves some out. The sample has over 200,000 clones, around nine tenths seen once. The source material was peripheral blood. Receptors were obtained from a man in his forties who had recovered from COVID-19.

This sequence joins TRBV4-2 and TRBJ1-5; a weak D match, TRBD1 (5 bases). The V and J ends lost 0 bases and 9 bases respectively, with 12 bases between them. Germline CDR1 and CDR2: LGHNA and YNFKEQ. This CDR3 is 14 amino acids long. DNA of the CDR3: TGTGCCAGCAGCCAAGATCCAATAAGGGGGCCCCAGCATTTT. Translating it yields CASSQDPIRGPQHF.

The chain links TRBV6-2 or TRBV6-3 to TRBJ1-5; 7 bases map to TRBD1. There are 16 residues in the CDR3. The germline V gene encodes CDR1 MNHEY and CDR2 SVGEGT. V trimming: 6 bases; J trimming: 0 bases; junction bases outside the gene matches: 8. CDR3 protein: CASSLTGQVSNQPQHF. The DNA for the CDR3 is TGTGCCAGCAGCCTGACAGGACAGGTTAGCAATCAGCCCCAGCATTTT.

The gene calls are TRBV27 and TRBJ2-1, with D maybe TRBD2 (5 bases). CDR1 MNHEY and CDR2 SMNVEV come from the germline V gene (reference sequence). This CDR3 has 14 residues. The V gene lost 8 bases and the J gene lost 8 bases, with 19 bases spanning the gap. CDR3 bases: TGTGCCAGCGCGCGCCGAGGAGGACGTGATGAGCAGTTCTTC. It translates to CASARRGGRDEQFF.

This sequence joins TRBV29-1 and TRBJ2-7; 12 positions agree with TRBD1. V was clipped by 6 bases and J by 7 bases; unmatched bases: 7. The CDR3 extends over 13 amino acids. Germline CDR1 reads SQVTM; CDR2 reads ANQGSEA. In DNA, the CDR3 is TGCAGCGTGGGACAGGGGGCCAGTTTGGAGCAGTACTTC. The encoded protein is CSVGQGASLEQYF.

This chain links TRBV10-3 with TRBJ1-4; weak D call: TRBD1 (5 bases). The CDR3 has 19 residues. Germline CDR1 reads ENHRY; CDR2 reads SYGVKD. V lost 6 bases, J lost 2 bases, and 25 bases lay in between. The CDR3 loop reads CAISDNYPVTGATNEKLFF. The CDR3 DNA reads TGTGCCATCAGCGACAACTACCCAGTTACAGGAGCGACTAATGAAAAACTGTTTTTT.

The V call is TRBV29-1, the J call TRBJ1-1, with 10 bases that match TRBD1. Looked up from germline, CDR1 is SQVTM and CDR2 is ANQGSEA. This CDR3 spans 16 amino acids. Trimming cost V 7 bases and J 4 bases; bases outside gene matches: 15. This CDR3 reads CSAAPPGQGRVTEAFF. CDR3 coding DNA: TGCAGCGCCGCCCCCCCGGGACAGGGGAGGGTCACTGAAGCTTTCTTT. The whole variable domain, filled in from reference TRBV29-1 and TRBJ1-1, reads SAVISQKPSRDICQRGTSLTIQCQVDSQVTMMFWYRQQPGQSLTLIATANQGSEATYESGFVIDKFPISRPNLTFSTLTVSNMSPEDSSIYLCSAAPPGQGRVTEAFFGQGTRLTVV.

The chain couples TRBV10-2 to TRBJ2-7; TRBD1 is a possible D gene (6 bases). Trimming pared 8 bases from V and 2 bases from J, leaving 10 bases between. Germline V lookup: CDR1 WSHSY, CDR2 SAAADI. This CDR3 comprises 12 residues. CDR3 nucleotide sequence: TGCGCCAGCGCAGGACAGACCTACGAGCAGTACTTC. This codes for CASAGQTYEQYF.

The table lists this clone with many counts. This chain uses TRBV5-6 with TRBJ1-2, with 10 bases lining up with TRBD1. Germline V gene data show CDR1 as SGHDT and CDR2 as YYEEEE. There are 13 residues in the CDR3. The V gene end was trimmed by 4 bases and the J gene end by 8 bases; junction bases not matched to a gene: 5. The CDR3 sequence is CASSIDRGRGYTF. The CDR3 nucleotides are TGTGCCAGCAGCATTGACAGGGGGCGAGGCTACACCTTC.

This clone was seen just once. The chain links TRBV19 to TRBJ1-5; D gene unclear. The germline CDR1 and CDR2 sequences are LNHDA and SQIVND (reference sequence). V was pared by 5 bases and J by 6 bases, with 8 bases between. CDR3 length: 12 amino acids. This chain's CDR3 is CASSSGSQPQHF. CDR3 bases: TGTGCCAGTAGTTCGGGTTCTCAGCCCCAGCATTTT.

The sample holds one count of this clone. V gene TRBV15 combines with J gene TRBJ2-7; a possible D gene is TRBD2 (6 bases). Trimming shortened V by 0 bases and J by 0 bases, and 12 bases separated the two germline ends. The CDR3 runs to 16 residues. Germline CDR1 LNHNV, CDR2 YYDKDF (reference sequence). CDR3 amino acids: CATSRERGGFSYEQYF. CDR3 nucleotide sequence: TGTGCCACCAGCAGAGAGCGGGGAGGTTTCTCCTACGAGCAGTACTTC.

The gene calls are TRBV19 and TRBJ1-1, with TRBD1 matching 8 bases. Germline V gives CDR1 LNHDA, CDR2 SQIVND (reference sequence). The V and J ends lost 5 bases and 5 bases, in that order; junction bases with no gene match: 7. The CDR3 sequence is 14 residues long. The CDR3 here is CASSVGRGRTEAFF. In DNA, the CDR3 is TGTGCCAGTAGTGTGGGCAGGGGGCGAACTGAAGCTTTCTTT.

The chain carries TRBV15 and TRBJ2-7, with D possibly TRBD2 on 5 matching bases. Trimming cost V 0 bases and J 4 bases, with 16 bases left between them. Germline V gene lookup returns CDR1 LNHNV and CDR2 YYDKDF (reference sequence). This CDR3 region has 16 residues. CDR3 amino acids: CATSREGGDMSYEQYF. Written as DNA, the CDR3 is TGTGCCACCAGCAGAGAAGGAGGAGACATGAGTTACGAGCAGTACTTC.

This clone appeared a single time. The chain is built from TRBV5-6 and TRBJ1-4; TRBD1 agrees at 9 bases. Germline CDR1 reads SGHDT; CDR2 reads YYEEEE. The V and J ends lost 3 bases and 8 bases, in that order; junction bases with no gene match: 8. CDR3 length: 15 amino acids. Written as DNA, the CDR3 is TGTGCCAGCAGCTGGGGACAGGGCATAGGGGAAAAACTGTTTTTT. Translation: CASSWGQGIGEKLFF.

The J gene is TRBJ2-2, the V gene TRBV6-2 or TRBV6-3; TRBD2 matches at 9 bases. CDR1 and CDR2 from the germline V gene are MNHEY and SVGEGT. V was clipped by 4 bases and J by 3 bases; unmatched bases: 9. CDR3 length equals 17 residues. The CDR3 is CASSSFGIAGDTGELFF. As DNA, the CDR3 is TGTGCCAGCAGTTCCTTCGGGATAGCGGGGGACACCGGGGAGCTGTTTTTT.

The chain couples TRBV7-2 to TRBJ1-1; D not certain. V lost 2 bases and J lost 5, with 12 bases in between. The CDR3 spans 14 residues. CDR1 is SGHTA and CDR2 is FQGNSA in the germline V gene. For the CDR3, the DNA is TGTGCCAGCAGCTTATCGGAGGGTCGGACTGAAGCTTTCTTT. It yields the protein CASSLSEGRTEAFF. Full variable domain (missing parts from reference TRBV7-2 and TRBJ1-1): GAGVSQSPSNKVTEKGKDVELRCDPISGHTALYWYRQSLGQGLEFLIYFQGNSAPDKSGLPSDRFSAERTGGSVSTLTIQRTQQEDSAVYLCASSLSEGRTEAFFGQGTRLTVV.

DNA of the CDR3: TGTGCCAGCAGCGTAGGCCCCCAAAATAGCTACGAGCAGTACTTC. This sequence encodes CASSVGPQNSYEQYF. The chain recombines TRBV9 with TRBJ2-7; no definite D call. Germline lookup yields CDR1 SGDLS and CDR2 YYNGEE. The V gene lost 0 bases and the J gene lost 3 bases, with 13 bases spanning the gap. CDR3 length: 15 amino acids.

CDR3 region: CASRFRGDTQYF. The CDR3, as DNA: TGTGCCAGCAGGTTCCGCGGGGATACGCAGTATTTT. The rearrangement uses TRBV6-6 and TRBJ2-3; possibly TRBD2 for D (5 bases). CDR1 and CDR2 from the germline V gene are MNHNY and SVGAGI (reference sequence). The CDR3 covers 12 residues. V was cut by 6 bases and J by 6 bases, with 10 bases left in between.

This clone was seen only a few times. This chain uses TRBV10-1 with TRBJ1-2; D remains unclear. V shed 3 bases and J shed 0 bases, with 5 bases lying between them. Germline V CDR1 and CDR2: WNHNN, SYGVQD (reference sequence). This CDR3 contains 13 residues. The DNA of the CDR3 is TGCGCCAGCAGTGAATCAGCTAACTATGGCTACACCTTC. Translation gives CASSESANYGYTF.